The 3 T cell receptor beta chains listed next were all sequenced from one sample in a study of blood T cell repertoires in COVID-19. Assay: immunoSEQ multiplex PCR; the TCRdb copy retains only in-frame clones and omits some. Here the sample spans 350,000 to 450,000 clones, more than 75% being singletons. Sequenced: peripheral blood. The receptors derive from a woman aged 55 to 70 with COVID-19, enrolled during active disease.

The genes are TRBV18 and TRBJ1-1, with 9 positions matching TRBD1. The length of the CDR3 is 16 residues. J lost 1 base, V lost 4 bases, and 7 bases had no gene match. Germline-derived CDR1 and CDR2 are KGHSH and LQKENI. The CDR3 sequence: CASSRTDRGTNTEAFF. The CDR3 region has the DNA TGTGCCAGCTCACGGACTGACAGGGGGACGAACACTGAAGCTTTCTTT.

This clone was detected only a few times. This rearrangement joins TRBV28 to TRBJ1-1; D might be TRBD1 (5 bases). The CDR3 runs to 14 residues. CDR1 and CDR2 from the germline V gene are MDHEN and SYDVKM. V was clipped by 3 bases and J by 1 base, with 9 bases between them. This chain's CDR3 is CASSLSTENTEAFF. CDR3 nucleotide sequence: TGTGCCAGCAGTTTGTCGACAGAGAACACTGAAGCTTTCTTT.

The chain joins TRBV18 to TRBJ1-1, with D possibly TRBD1 on 5 matching bases. V lost 3 bases and J 10 bases, leaving 21 bases between the germline ends. Germline-derived CDR1 and CDR2 are KGHSH and LQKENI. The CDR3 totals 15 residues. Here the CDR3 reads CASSPTRSGVGVAFF. For the CDR3, the DNA is TGTGCCAGCTCACCCACGCGCTCGGGGGTCGGGGTAGCTTTCTTT.